Presented here are 28 T cell receptor beta chains from one specimen sequenced in a study of blood T cell repertoires in COVID-19. Profiled with immunoSEQ multiplex PCR; TCRdb holds only in-frame clones, not every one. Of over 110,000 clones in the sample, 84% were seen once. The sample was PBMCs or T cells enriched from blood (not recorded which). The receptors were sampled from a man between 50 and 59 years old in a cohort exposed to, infected with or recovered from COVID-19 (not recorded which).

This clone was seen only a few times. The chain recombines TRBV2 with TRBJ2-2; TRBD2 aligns across 8 bases. The CDR3 totals 18 residues. The V and J ends lost 4 bases and 0 bases, in that order; junction bases with no gene match: 10. The germline gives CDR1 SNHLY, CDR2 FYNNEI. The chain's CDR3 is CASSVWVSGGPNTGELFF. The DNA of the CDR3 is TGTGCCAGCAGTGTTTGGGTAAGCGGGGGCCCGAACACCGGGGAGCTGTTTTTT.

This chain uses TRBV4-2 with TRBJ1-2; D uncertain. The length of the CDR3 is 15 residues. The ends were cut back, 0 bases at V and 4 bases at J, with 12 bases in the middle. Looked up from germline, CDR1 is LGHNA and CDR2 is YNFKEQ. CDR3 DNA: TGTGCCAGCAGCCAAGAGTACGGACTGATCTATGGCTACACCTTC. This translates into CASSQEYGLIYGYTF.

CDR3 nucleotide sequence: TGTGCCAGCAGTTACCCAGGGAGGGAGCAGTACTTC. Translated, it gives CASSYPGREQYF. The chain is built from TRBV6-2 or TRBV6-3 and TRBJ2-7, with a possible D match to TRBD2 (6 bases). V lost 2 bases, J lost 7 bases, and 9 bases lay in between. Germline CDR1 MNHEY, CDR2 SVGEGT. The CDR3 consists of 12 residues.

The chain employs TRBV11-1 and TRBJ2-5; D gene uncertain. This CDR3 contains 14 residues. The V end lost 4 bases, the J end lost 1 base, and 10 bases lay between the germline ends. Germline values: CDR1 SGHAT, CDR2 FQDESV (reference sequence). The CDR3 spells CASSSSVFQETQYF. Written as DNA, the CDR3 is TGTGCCAGCAGCTCCAGTGTTTTCCAAGAGACCCAGTACTTC. Based on the CDR3 plus reference TRBV11-1 and TRBJ2-5, the full variable domain is EAEVAQSPRYKITEKSQAVAFWCDPISGHATLYWYRQILGQGPELLVQFQDESVVDDSQLPKDRFSAERLKGVDSTLKIQPAELGDSAMYLCASSSSVFQETQYFGPGTRLLVL.

This clone came up a few times. The chain carries TRBV10-1 and TRBJ2-7, with D uncertain. V dropped 0 bases and J dropped 4 bases, with 13 bases sitting between them. CDR1 and CDR2 from the germline V gene are WNHNN and SYGVQD (reference sequence). This CDR3 comprises 15 residues. For the CDR3, the DNA is TGCGCCAGCAGTGAGTCGCTAGTTTTGATTTACGAGCAGTACTTC. Its translation: CASSESLVLIYEQYF.

The V and J genes are TRBV9 and TRBJ2-1; D not resolved. Germline V gives CDR1 SGDLS, CDR2 YYNGEE. The CDR3 covers 13 residues. The germline V and J ends were trimmed by 0 bases and 8 bases, with 9 bases remaining between them. CDR3 in amino acids: CASSVGEIHEQFF. CDR3 nucleotides: TGTGCCAGCAGCGTAGGAGAGATCCATGAGCAGTTCTTC.

The rearrangement uses TRBV18 and TRBJ2-5, with 7 bases lining up with TRBD2. The trim removed 0 bases at V and 4 bases at J, leaving 2 bases unmatched. CDR3 length: 14 amino acids. Per the germline V gene, CDR1 is KGHSH and CDR2 is LQKENI. This CDR3 is CASSPPTSRETQYF. In nucleotides, the CDR3 is TGTGCCAGCTCACCACCGACTAGCCGAGAGACCCAGTACTTC. The full variable domain, its missing parts supplied by reference TRBV18 and TRBJ2-5, is NAGVMQNPRHLVRRRGQEARLRCSPMKGHSHVYWYRQLPEEGLKFMVYLQKENIIDESGMPKERFSAEFPKEGPSILRIQQVVRGDSAAYFCASSPPTSRETQYFGPGTRLLVL.

This clone was seen a single time. The rearrangement uses TRBV30 and TRBJ2-5; tentative D call: TRBD1 (6 bases). Trimming shortened V by 0 bases and J by 4 bases, and 18 bases separated the two germline ends. This CDR3 spans 16 amino acids. The germline V gene has CDR1 GTSNPN and CDR2 SVGIG (reference sequence). The CDR3 here is CAWSVGTGSISETQYF. The CDR3 nucleotides read TGTGCCTGGAGTGTAGGAACAGGGTCGATCTCAGAGACCCAGTACTTC.

V usage is TRBV7-8 and J usage is TRBJ2-2, with TRBD2 matching over 9 bases. The CDR3 is 15 amino acids. Germline CDR1 SGHVS, CDR2 FQNEAQ. The V segment lost 3 bases and the J segment 4 bases; nucleotides outside the gene matches: 3. The CDR3 spells CASSFSGGSTGELFF. As DNA, the CDR3 is TGTGCCAGCAGCTTTAGCGGGGGTTCCACCGGGGAGCTGTTTTTT.

This clone was picked up one time. The chain combines TRBV7-2 with TRBJ2-3, with D possibly matching TRBD2 (6 bases). CDR3 length: 15 residues. V was shortened by 4 bases and J by 4 bases, with 15 bases between the two germline ends. The germline V gene has CDR1 SGHTA and CDR2 FQGNSA. The CDR3 sequence is CASSSLAYGSDTQYF. Written as DNA, the CDR3 is TGTGCCAGCAGCTCACTAGCTTATGGTTCAGATACGCAGTATTTT.

The chain uses TRBV7-2 and TRBJ1-2; TRBD1 is a possible D gene (6 bases). Trimming removed 5 bases at V and 7 bases at J, with 23 bases between. CDR1 SGHTA and CDR2 FQGNSA come from the germline V gene. The CDR3 length is 16 residues. The CDR3 DNA reads as TGTGCCAGCAGCCCCCGGGCAGGGGACAATGTTAGTGGCTACACCTTC. Translation gives CASSPRAGDNVSGYTF.

This chain joins TRBV10-3 and TRBJ2-3; weak D call: TRBD2 (6 bases). Germline CDR1 reads ENHRY; CDR2 reads SYGVKD. The CDR3 extends over 14 amino acids. The V and J ends lost 9 bases and 6 bases respectively, with 19 bases between them. The CDR3 protein is CAIMGLPPPDTQYF. CDR3 nucleotide sequence: TGTGCCATAATGGGACTTCCGCCCCCCGATACGCAGTATTTT.

This clone was picked up a small number of times. The chain employs TRBV7-2 and TRBJ1-1, with D unresolved. The length of the CDR3 is 14 residues. V dropped 6 bases and J dropped 6 bases, with 17 bases sitting between them. Germline V gene sequence: CDR1 SGHTA, CDR2 FQGNSA. The CDR3 here is CASSSLSRSPEAFF. CDR3 DNA: TGTGCCAGCAGTTCGTTGTCGCGTAGCCCTGAAGCTTTCTTT.

The chain couples TRBV5-5 to TRBJ2-7; 10 bases align to TRBD2. Germline lookup yields CDR1 SGHKS and CDR2 YYEKEE (reference sequence). The trim removed 7 bases at V and 3 bases at J, leaving 7 bases unmatched. The CDR3 covers 14 residues. CDR3 amino acids: CASRQAGGNYEQYF. CDR3 sequence (DNA): TGTGCCAGCCGACAAGCGGGAGGGAACTACGAGCAGTACTTC.

The CDR3 loop reads CASSLGRGAYNEQFF. CDR3 bases: TGTGCCAGCAGCTTAGGCAGGGGGGCCTACAATGAGCAGTTCTTC. The chain uses TRBV11-3 and TRBJ2-1, with D possibly matching TRBD1 (7 bases). The CDR3 is 15 residues long. Germline V gene sequence: CDR1 SGHNT, CDR2 YENEEA. V was clipped by 1 base and J by 2 bases, with 9 bases between them.

The chain employs TRBV4-3 and TRBJ2-7; a possible D gene is TRBD2 (5 bases). The CDR3 loop spans 15 amino acids. Trimming left V 0 bases short and J 3 bases short, with 12 bases between. CDR1 and CDR2 from the germline V gene are LGHNA and YSLEER. This CDR3 is CASSQESGSVYEQYF. The CDR3 DNA follows: TGCGCCAGCAGCCAAGAATCGGGAAGCGTCTACGAGCAGTACTTC.

The chain carries TRBV5-1 and TRBJ2-5, with TRBD2 as a possible D gene (5 bases). Trimming removed 8 bases from V and 1 base from J, with 21 bases in between. The CDR3 is 16 amino acids. Germline V CDR1 and CDR2: SGHRS, YFSETQ. CDR3 sequence reads: CASTEPSLRLQETQYF. CDR3 nucleotide sequence: TGCGCCAGTACCGAGCCTAGCTTACGGCTCCAAGAGACCCAGTACTTC.

The chain recombines TRBV4-3 with TRBJ1-1; TRBD1 agrees at 7 bases. The CDR3 is 14 amino acids. The J segment lost 3 bases and the V segment lost 6 bases, leaving 7 bases of the junction unmatched. Germline V lookup: CDR1 LGHNA, CDR2 YSLEER. The chain's CDR3 is CASRDRVSDTEAFF. The CDR3, as DNA: TGCGCCAGCAGAGACAGGGTATCTGACACTGAAGCTTTCTTT.

This chain uses TRBV4-3 with TRBJ2-7; TRBD1 matches 7 bases. In germline, CDR1 is LGHNA, CDR2 YSLEER. The CDR3 totals 17 residues. V dropped 3 bases and J dropped 2; count of bases not matched to a gene: 13. The CDR3 spells CASSHLFRDSTTYEQYF. The CDR3 bases are TGCGCCAGCAGCCACCTTTTCCGGGACAGCACAACCTACGAGCAGTACTTC.

This clone has just a few counts. The chain couples TRBV14 to TRBJ2-1; D possibly corresponds to TRBD2 (6 bases). Germline lookup yields CDR1 SGHDN and CDR2 FVKESK. This CDR3 spans 15 amino acids. V was trimmed by 2 bases and J by 4 bases, leaving 12 bases between them. CDR3 residues: CASSQRPGRYNEQFF. The DNA of the CDR3 is TGTGCCAGCAGCCAACGCCCGGGGAGGTACAATGAGCAGTTCTTC.

The chain joins TRBV10-3 to TRBJ2-3; weak D call: TRBD2 (5 bases). Trimming removed 3 bases at V and 5 bases at J, with 15 bases between. CDR3 length: 15 amino acids. Germline-derived CDR1 and CDR2 are ENHRY and SYGVKD. CDR3 DNA sequence: TGTGCCATCAGTGAACGAGAGGGCCTAGGAGATACGCAGTATTTT. Protein product: CAISEREGLGDTQYF.

The chain links TRBV28 to TRBJ2-5, with D maybe TRBD2 (6 bases). The CDR3 contains 13 residues. V lost 6 bases, J lost 4 bases, and 12 bases lay in between. Germline V CDR1 and CDR2: MDHEN, SYDVKM. The CDR3 reads CASSRGLGETQYF. Here the CDR3 DNA reads TGTGCCAGCAGCCGGGGACTCGGAGAGACCCAGTACTTC.

This chain connects TRBV12-3 or TRBV12-4 to TRBJ2-2; no firm D call. Trimming cost V 7 bases and J 6 bases, with 6 bases left between them. CDR3 length equals 11 residues. The CDR3 nucleotides read TGTGCCAGCACCCTAGCCGGGGAGCTGTTTTTT. Its protein product is CASTLAGELFF.

The genes are TRBV28 and TRBJ2-1; D unresolved. Germline V gene lookup returns CDR1 MDHEN and CDR2 SYDVKM. Trimming removed 6 bases at V and 8 bases at J, with 17 bases between. This CDR3 is built from 14 residues. Here the CDR3 reads CASRTVGPPDEQFF. The CDR3, as DNA: TGTGCCAGCAGGACCGTTGGGCCCCCGGATGAGCAGTTCTTC.

The V gene is TRBV3-1 (or the pseudogene TRBV3-2), the J gene TRBJ2-5; TRBD2 aligns across 14 bases. V shed 4 bases, J shed 3 bases, and the junction held 7 bases outside the gene matches. The CDR3 contains 17 residues. Germline V CDR1 and CDR2: LGHDT, YNNKEL (reference sequence). CDR3 bases: TGTGCCAGCAGCCCAAGACTAGCGGGGGGGGAGGAAGAGACCCAGTACTTC. Protein: CASSPRLAGGEEETQYF.

The CDR3 DNA sequence: TGTGCCAGCAGCTTTAGCAATCAGCCCCAGCATTTT. It codes for CASSFSNQPQHF. The chain has TRBV25-1 and TRBJ1-5; D is ambiguous. Germline CDR1 reads MGHDK; CDR2 reads SYGVNS. Deletions cut 6 bases from V and 0 bases from J, with 3 bases between. The CDR3 spans 12 residues.

On this clone itself: The same CDR3 arises from other DNA sequences in this sample as well. The V gene is TRBV5-1, the J gene TRBJ2-5; D may be TRBD1 (6 bases). This CDR3 has 13 residues. V lost 0 bases, J lost 5 bases, and 8 bases lay in between. Germline V gene data show CDR1 as SGHRS and CDR2 as YFSETQ. CDR3 sequence: CASSLDRVETQYF. The CDR3 DNA reads as TGCGCCAGCAGCTTGGACAGGGTGGAGACCCAGTACTTC.

The chain employs TRBV2 and TRBJ2-5; the match to TRBD1 covers 7 bases. The CDR3 length is 14 residues. CDR1 is SNHLY, CDR2 FYNNEI, per germline. The V gene end was trimmed by 10 bases and the J gene end by 1 base; junction bases not matched to a gene: 9. The CDR3 spells CATSPWTGQETQYF. Here the CDR3 DNA reads TGTGCCACGTCCCCCTGGACAGGCCAAGAGACCCAGTACTTC. The full variable domain, its missing parts supplied by reference TRBV2 and TRBJ2-5, is EPEVTQTPSHQVTQMGQEVILRCVPISNHLYFYWYRQILGQKVEFLVSFYNNEISEKSEIFDDQFSVERPDGSNFTLKIRSTKLEDSAMYFCATSPWTGQETQYFGPGTRLLVL.